This TCR beta chain derives from a study of shared clonotypes between healthy human individuals. Looking at the study overall: Researchers assigned three CD4 naive, three CD4 memory, two CD8 naive and one CD8 memory plate to each donor.

Trimming took 5 bases from V and 2 from J, leaving 18 bases between them. Germline-derived CDR1 and CDR2 are MDHEN and SYDVKM. The CDR3 runs to 16 residues. Each PCR replicate from the sorted subsets contained approximately 0.2 ug DNA, which is roughly 33,000 T cell genomes. Method: immunoSEQ multiplex PCR; TCRdb's copy keeps in-frame clones and lacks some. Of fewer than 3 million clones in the sample, 92% are singletons; the top ten hold 0.3% to 0.4%. Material: naive CD4+ T cells from PBMCs. The subset denotes: CD45RA+ positively selected. This clonotype originated in a man between 18 and 29 years old in good health. Some clones in this sample may be carry-over from other donors' samples. The rearrangement joins TRBV28 to TRBJ1-1; possibly TRBD1 for D (5 bases). This chain's CDR3 is CASSPTRGGVNTEAFF. CDR3 DNA: TGTGCCAGCAGTCCTACTAGGGGCGGAGTTAACACTGAAGCTTTCTTT.